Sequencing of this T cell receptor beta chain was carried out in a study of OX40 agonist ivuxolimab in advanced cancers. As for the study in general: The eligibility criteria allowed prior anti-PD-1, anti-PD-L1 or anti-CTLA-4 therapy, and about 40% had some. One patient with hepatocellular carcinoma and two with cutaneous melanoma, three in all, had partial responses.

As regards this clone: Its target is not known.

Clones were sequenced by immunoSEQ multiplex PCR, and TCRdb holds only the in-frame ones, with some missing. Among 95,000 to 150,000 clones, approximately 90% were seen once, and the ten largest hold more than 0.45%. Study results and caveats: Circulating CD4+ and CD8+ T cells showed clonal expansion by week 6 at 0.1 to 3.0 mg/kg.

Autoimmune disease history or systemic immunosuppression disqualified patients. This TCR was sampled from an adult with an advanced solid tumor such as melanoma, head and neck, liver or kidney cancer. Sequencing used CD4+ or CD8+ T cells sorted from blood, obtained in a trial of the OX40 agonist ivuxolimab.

The CDR3 spells CASSRRVFNTEAFF. In DNA, the CDR3 is TGTGCCAGCAGCCGTAGAGTTTTCAACACTGAAGCTTTCTTT. The V and J genes are TRBV28 and TRBJ1-1; D uncertain. Trimming cost V 6 bases and J 2 bases, with 13 bases left between them. CDR3 length: 14 amino acids. Germline CDR1 MDHEN, CDR2 SYDVKM.